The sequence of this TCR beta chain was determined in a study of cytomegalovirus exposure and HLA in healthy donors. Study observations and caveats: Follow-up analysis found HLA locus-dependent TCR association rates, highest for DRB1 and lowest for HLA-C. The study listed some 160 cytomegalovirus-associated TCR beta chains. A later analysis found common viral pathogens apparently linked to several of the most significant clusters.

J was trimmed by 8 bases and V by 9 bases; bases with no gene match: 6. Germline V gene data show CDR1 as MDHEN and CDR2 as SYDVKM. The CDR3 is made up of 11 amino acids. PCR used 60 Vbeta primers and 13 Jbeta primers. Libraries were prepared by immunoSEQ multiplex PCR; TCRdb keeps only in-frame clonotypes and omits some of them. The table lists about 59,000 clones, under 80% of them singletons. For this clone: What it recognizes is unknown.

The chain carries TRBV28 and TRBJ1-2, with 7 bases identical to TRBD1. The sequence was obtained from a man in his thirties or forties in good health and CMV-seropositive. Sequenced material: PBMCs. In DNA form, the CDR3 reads TGTGCCAGTCTAGACAGGGTAGGCTACACCTTC. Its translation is CASLDRVGYTF.